These 29 T cell receptor beta chains came from one sample sequenced in a study of identical twins. TCRdb analysed the 5' RACE reads with MiXCR anew, one entry per CDR3 protein. This table has a few hundred thousand distinct CDR3 sequences, roughly 13% appearing once. These sequences were also reported in another study, on yellow fever vaccine responses in identical twins.

The sequenced material came from memory (CD45RO+) T cells sorted from blood. The receptors were sampled from a woman aged 18-29 years in good health.

The chain combines TRBV6-1 with TRBJ2-2; 8 bases align to TRBD1. Germline V gives CDR1 MNHNS, CDR2 SASEGT. V shed 6 bases and J 7 bases; nucleotides not matched to a gene: 7. The CDR3 contains 14 residues. This CDR3 reads CASSRTGLGGELFF. CDR3 nucleotide sequence: TGTGCCAGCAGCCGGACAGGGTTGGGCGGGGAGCTGTTTTTT.

This clonotype turned up a few times. The gene calls are TRBV28 and TRBJ1-2; D remains unclear. The ends were cut back, 6 bases at V and 4 bases at J, with 12 bases in the middle. The CDR3 sequence is 13 residues long. Per germline, CDR1 MDHEN and CDR2 SYDVKM. The CDR3 nucleotides read TGTGCCAGCAGAGGAGTCGATGGCTATGGCTACACCTTC. It translates to CASRGVDGYGYTF.

A few counts support this clonotype. CDR3 DNA: TGTGCCAGCAGCATATACACAGGGGATCGGCAGTTCTTC. Translated, it gives CASSIYTGDRQFF. The chain joins TRBV7-9 to TRBJ2-1; the match to TRBD1 covers 7 bases. Germline CDR1 and CDR2: SEHNR and FQNEAQ (reference sequence). The CDR3 loop spans 13 amino acids. Trimming at V came to 5 bases and at J to 12 bases, leaving 10 bases not matched to a gene.

The chain employs TRBV5-1 and TRBJ2-7; TRBD2 agrees at 13 bases. CDR1 is SGHRS, CDR2 YFSETQ, per germline. V dropped 3 bases and J dropped 2; count of bases not matched to a gene: 5. The CDR3 loop spans 16 amino acids. The CDR3 DNA is TGCGCCAGCAGCTCCACCGGGACTAGCGGGGCCTACGAGCAGTACTTC. Amino acids: CASSSTGTSGAYEQYF.

This rearrangement joins TRBV5-1 to TRBJ2-2; no clear D gene. The germline CDR1 and CDR2 sequences are SGHRS and YFSETQ. V was cut by 1 base and J by 7 bases, with 8 bases left in between. This CDR3 is 13 amino acids long. The chain's CDR3 is CASSLLPVGELFF. CDR3 DNA: TGCGCCAGCAGCTTGTTGCCAGTCGGGGAGCTGTTTTTT.

This chain connects TRBV28 to TRBJ2-1; D is unresolved. This CDR3 has 12 amino acids. Germline CDR1 and CDR2: MDHEN and SYDVKM. V was cut by 6 bases and J by 7 bases, with 10 bases left in between. The CDR3 sequence is CASSIPRNEQFF. For the CDR3, the DNA is TGTGCCAGCAGCATCCCGAGGAATGAGCAGTTCTTC.

The chain couples TRBV20-1 to TRBJ2-1, with D maybe TRBD2 (5 bases). Germline V gene lookup returns CDR1 DFQATT and CDR2 SNEGSKA (reference sequence). V was pared by 4 bases and J by 0 bases, with 13 bases between. The CDR3 runs to 15 residues. CDR3 protein: CSANVGTSSYNEQFF. DNA of the CDR3: TGCAGTGCTAACGTGGGAACTAGCTCCTACAATGAGCAGTTCTTC.

The table lists this clonotype with a few counts. The chain recombines TRBV10-3 with TRBJ1-4, with D hard to call. Germline V gene sequence: CDR1 ENHRY, CDR2 SYGVKD. Trimming took 10 bases from V and 0 from J, leaving 6 bases between them. The CDR3 is made up of 12 amino acids. CDR3 nucleotide sequence: TGTGCCACCTCAGCAACTAATGAAAAACTGTTTTTT. This encodes CATSATNEKLFF.

There are a few counts of this clonotype. V gene TRBV5-1 combines with J gene TRBJ1-2, with a weak D call TRBD1 (5 bases). CDR1 is SGHRS and CDR2 is YFSETQ in the germline V gene. The V end was cut by 0 bases, the J end by 9 bases, with 9 bases between. The CDR3 runs 12 residues. This CDR3 reads CASSLVQGSYTF. DNA of the CDR3: TGCGCCAGCAGCTTGGTTCAGGGTAGCTACACCTTC.

The chain employs TRBV2 and TRBJ2-1; 14 nucleotides match TRBD2. CDR1 SNHLY and CDR2 FYNNEI come from the germline V gene. The CDR3 is 17 amino acids. After removal of 3 bases from V and 6 bases from J, the junction contained 7 bases not matched to a gene. The CDR3 nucleotides are TGTGCCAGCAGTGACCTGGGACTAGCGGGGGATTCCAATGAGCAGTTCTTC. Its protein product is CASSDLGLAGDSNEQFF.

This clonotype was recorded many times. The chain's CDR3 is CSVRGSSGSSYNEQFF. In DNA, the CDR3 is TGCAGTGTTCGAGGGTCTAGCGGGAGCTCCTACAATGAGCAGTTCTTC. The V call is TRBV20-1, the J call TRBJ2-1; TRBD2 agrees at 10 bases. Germline CDR1 reads DFQATT; CDR2 reads SNEGSKA (reference sequence). V lost 7 bases, J lost 0 bases, and 9 bases stayed unmatched. The CDR3 contains 16 residues.

The rearrangement uses TRBV27 and TRBJ1-1; the D is unclear. The CDR3 consists of 13 residues. The germline V and J ends were trimmed by 8 bases and 0 bases, with 10 bases remaining between them. Germline loops: CDR1 MNHEY, CDR2 SMNVEV (reference sequence). Written as DNA, the CDR3 is TGTGCCAGCGTCAGTACGGTGAACACTGAAGCTTTCTTT. Encoded protein: CASVSTVNTEAFF.

The V and J genes are TRBV20-1 and TRBJ2-7; 9 bases are shared with TRBD2. Germline CDR1 is DFQATT and CDR2 is SNEGSKA (reference sequence). The CDR3 is 14 residues long. J was trimmed by 2 bases and V by 6 bases; bases with no gene match: 8. CDR3 region: CSANRLAGAYEQYF. The DNA for the CDR3 is TGCAGTGCCAACCGATTAGCGGGGGCCTACGAGCAGTACTTC.

Comment on this clonotype: At one end, the junction sequence differs from germline, possibly due to a read error. The CDR3 nucleotides read TGTGCCAGCAGCTTATTTGGGACTAGCGGGGTCGGGGAGCTGTTTTTT. Translation gives CASSLFGTSGVGELFF. The chain recombines TRBV28 with TRBJ2-2, with TRBD2 matching over 13 bases. Looked up from germline, CDR1 is MDHEN and CDR2 is SYDVKM. The length of the CDR3 is 16 residues. The variable domain in full, with the rest retrieved from reference TRBV28 and TRBJ2-2, is DVKVTQSSRYLVKRTGEKVFLECVQDMDHENMFWYRQDPGLGLRLIYFSYDVKMKEKGDIPEGYSVSREKKERFSLILESASTNQTSMYLCASSLFGTSGVGELFFGEGSRLTVL.

This clonotype was seen a few times. V usage is TRBV7-2 and J usage is TRBJ2-7; D call uncertain. The CDR3 totals 13 residues. Germline V lookup: CDR1 SGHTA, CDR2 FQGNSA. V was clipped by 1 base and J by 3 bases, with 7 bases between them. The CDR3: CASSLEEFYEQYF. As DNA, the CDR3 is TGTGCCAGCAGCTTAGAGGAGTTCTACGAGCAGTACTTC.

This clonotype was observed at least ten times. The V and J genes are TRBV12-3 or TRBV12-4 and TRBJ2-7, with 7 nucleotides matching TRBD2. After removal of 3 bases from V and 3 bases from J, the junction contained 2 bases not matched to a gene. There are 13 residues in the CDR3. CDR3 DNA: TGTGCCAGCAGTTTCCGGACTAGCTACGAGCAGTACTTC. Translated: CASSFRTSYEQYF.

This clonotype was counted only a few times. The V and J genes are TRBV7-2 and TRBJ2-5; D may match TRBD1 or TRBD2 (6 bases each). This CDR3 spans 14 amino acids. Germline assignment: CDR1 SGHTA and CDR2 FQGNSA. Trimming left V 6 bases short and J 1 base short, with 12 bases between. The CDR3 loop is CASRFGGSQETQYF. The CDR3 DNA is TGTGCCAGCAGGTTCGGGGGCTCCCAAGAGACCCAGTACTTC.

The V gene is TRBV6-5, the J gene TRBJ2-1; TRBD2 aligns across 8 bases. With V trimmed by 0 bases and J by 10 bases, 14 bases remained unmatched. This CDR3 spans 17 amino acids. Germline lookup yields CDR1 MNHEY and CDR2 SVGAGI. CDR3 sequence: CASSYSMGGTGGGEQFF. The CDR3 DNA is TGTGCCAGCAGTTACTCGATGGGTGGAACGGGAGGGGGGGAGCAGTTCTTC.

This clonotype was detected many times. The chain recombines TRBV5-5 with TRBJ2-1; 8 bases map to TRBD2. The germline gives CDR1 SGHKS, CDR2 YYEKEE (reference sequence). The CDR3 runs to 16 residues. V lost 2 bases, J lost 7 bases, and 11 bases stayed unmatched. The CDR3 sequence: CASSFDGRARSNEQFF. CDR3 coding DNA: TGTGCCAGCAGCTTTGACGGGAGGGCCCGGTCAAATGAGCAGTTCTTC.

The sample holds many counts of this clonotype. The chain combines TRBV7-9 with TRBJ1-1; D not certain. The length of the CDR3 is 11 residues. The germline CDR1 and CDR2 sequences are SEHNR and FQNEAQ (reference sequence). The germline V and J ends were trimmed by 1 base and 9 bases, with 6 bases remaining between them. For the CDR3, the DNA is TGTGCCAGCAGCTTAGGGAGTCAAGCTTTCTTT. Its protein is CASSLGSQAFF.

This clonotype was observed a single time. The CDR3 region has the DNA TGTGCCACGGGGAATGCGGAGCAGTTCTTC. Residues: CATGNAEQFF. V usage is TRBV19 and J usage is TRBJ2-1, with D tentatively TRBD2 (5 bases). Trimming stripped 10 bases from V and 10 bases from J, with 11 bases between. Germline values: CDR1 LNHDA, CDR2 SQIVND (reference sequence). The CDR3 is 10 amino acids. The full variable domain, in which reference TRBV19 and TRBJ2-1 provide the parts outside the CDR3, is DGGITQSPKYLFRKEGQNVTLSCEQNLNHDAMYWYRQDPGQGLRLIYYSQIVNDFQKGDIAEGYSVSREKKESFPLTVTSAQKNPTAFYLCATGNAEQFFGPGTRLTVL.

This rearrangement joins TRBV18 to TRBJ2-7; possible D gene TRBD1, 5 bases. Germline loops: CDR1 KGHSH, CDR2 LQKENI. V lost 8 bases, J lost 3 bases, and 11 bases lay in between. This CDR3 is 12 amino acids long. The CDR3 region has the DNA TGTGCCAGCGAACTCCAGGGCTACGAGCAGTACTTC. It translates to CASELQGYEQYF.

This clonotype appeared many times. CDR3 in amino acids: CASSQGSADQPQHF. CDR3 nucleotide sequence: TGTGCCAGCAGCCAAGGGTCGGCTGATCAGCCCCAGCATTTT. The chain carries TRBV3-1 and TRBJ1-5; D remains ambiguous. V shed 1 base and J shed 5 bases, with 9 bases lying between them. CDR1 is LGHDT and CDR2 is YNNKEL in the germline V gene (reference sequence). The CDR3 runs 14 residues.

This clonotype was recorded many times. The rearrangement joins TRBV5-1 to TRBJ2-1; 13 positions match TRBD2. V lost 4 bases and J lost 8; bases outside the gene matches: 6. CDR3 length: 15 amino acids. From germline, CDR1 is SGHRS and CDR2 YFSETQ. The CDR3, as DNA: TGCGCCAGCAGCCCGACTAGCGGGGGGCTTCATGAGCAGTTCTTC. It translates to CASSPTSGGLHEQFF. Looking up the rest from reference TRBV5-1 and TRBJ2-1 gives the full variable domain: KAGVTQTPRYLIKTRGQQVTLSCSPISGHRSVSWYQQTPGQGLQFLFEYFSETQRNKGNFPGRFSGRQFSNSRSEMNVSTLELGDSALYLCASSPTSGGLHEQFFGPGTRLTVL.

This chain links TRBV2 with TRBJ2-2; 7 bases align to TRBD1. The CDR3 covers 14 residues. Germline loops: CDR1 SNHLY, CDR2 FYNNEI. V lost 4 bases and J lost 4; bases outside the gene matches: 3. CDR3 sequence (DNA): TGTGCCAGCAGTGTACAGGGGAGCACCGGGGAGCTGTTTTTT. Its protein product is CASSVQGSTGELFF. Full variable domain (rest looked up from reference TRBV2 and TRBJ2-2): EPEVTQTPSHQVTQMGQEVILRCVPISNHLYFYWYRQILGQKVEFLVSFYNNEISEKSEIFDDQFSVERPDGSNFTLKIRSTKLEDSAMYFCASSVQGSTGELFFGEGSRLTVL.

The rearrangement links TRBV6-2 or TRBV6-3 to TRBJ2-1; 9 bases agree with TRBD1. Germline loops: CDR1 MNHEY, CDR2 SVGEGT. The CDR3 spans 15 residues. After removal of 9 bases from V and 6 bases from J, the junction contained 12 bases not matched to a gene. Written as DNA, the CDR3 is TGTGCCAGTAATACAGGGGGCGCTTCCCGCAATGAGCAGTTCTTC. This translates into CASNTGGASRNEQFF.

This clonotype was observed many times. The rearrangement joins TRBV5-1 to TRBJ2-7, with a weak D call TRBD1 (6 bases). The CDR3 runs to 14 residues. The V end was cut by 4 bases, the J end by 0 bases, with 11 bases between. Germline V lookup: CDR1 SGHRS, CDR2 YFSETQ. The CDR3 spells CASSRDISSYEQYF. The CDR3 DNA follows: TGCGCCAGCAGCAGGGACATAAGCTCCTACGAGCAGTACTTC.

This clonotype was seen repeatedly, ten times or more. The genes are TRBV7-9 and TRBJ2-7; 7 positions agree with TRBD1. V shed 2 bases and J 3 bases; nucleotides not matched to a gene: 4. CDR3 length: 14 amino acids. The V gene's germline CDR1 is SEHNR and CDR2 FQNEAQ (reference sequence). CDR3 nucleotides: TGTGCCAGCAGCTTAACTACAGGGGACTACGAGCAGTACTTC. It yields the protein CASSLTTGDYEQYF.

The CDR3 loop reads CASGTTRDRAYEQYF. The CDR3 bases are TGTGCCAGCGGAACAACCCGGGACAGGGCCTACGAGCAGTACTTC. The gene calls are TRBV7-9 and TRBJ2-7, with TRBD1 matching 9 bases. Trimming removed 8 bases from V and 2 bases from J; junction bases left unmatched: 10. Germline values: CDR1 SEHNR, CDR2 FQNEAQ (reference sequence). The CDR3 spans 15 residues.